The 16 T cell receptor beta chains reported below all come from one sample, sequenced in a study of STAT3 mutations in large granular lymphocyte leukemia. Study-level points and caveats: At least one immunodominant TCR beta clonotype appeared in every T-cell large granular lymphocyte leukemia patient.

No cognate antigen is known for these TCRs. TCRdb keeps only in-frame clones here, not all; method: immunoSEQ multiplex PCR. Of fewer than 15,000 clones in the sample, roughly 85% were seen once. Material: PBMCs. Receptors originate from a human donor with T large granular lymphocyte leukemia. Some clones in this sample may be carry-over from other donors' samples.

The rearrangement uses TRBV4-2 and TRBJ1-4; D might be TRBD1 (5 bases). With 1 base removed from V and 6 bases from J, the gap between germline ends came to 6 bases. CDR1 and CDR2 (germline): LGHNA, YNFKEQ. CDR3 length equals 13 residues. CDR3 protein: CASSQGRDEKLFF. The CDR3, as DNA: TGTGCCAGCAGCCAAGGCAGGGATGAAAAACTGTTTTTT.

This chain connects TRBV30 to TRBJ2-2; unclear D gene. V dropped 7 bases and J dropped 5 bases, with 5 bases sitting between them. Germline values: CDR1 GTSNPN, CDR2 SVGIG (reference sequence). The CDR3 has 10 residues. The CDR3 protein is CAYSTGELFF. CDR3 in DNA: TGTGCCTATTCGACCGGGGAGCTGTTTTTT.

CDR3: CASSLATGRVEKLFF. The DNA for the CDR3 is TGTGCCAGCAGCTTAGCGACAGGGAGAGTTGAAAAACTGTTTTTT. The chain combines TRBV11-2 with TRBJ1-4; TRBD1 aligns across 7 bases. V was pared by 1 base and J by 7 bases, with 6 bases of the junction left unmatched. Germline V gene data show CDR1 as SGHAT and CDR2 as FQNNGV. CDR3 size: 15 residues.

This clone was found a few times. The chain employs TRBV5-1 and TRBJ2-7; 7 bases are shared with TRBD2. After removal of 6 bases from V and 0 bases from J, the junction contained 9 bases not matched to a gene. The CDR3 runs 15 residues. Germline values: CDR1 SGHRS, CDR2 YFSETQ. This CDR3 reads CASTPLADSSYEQYF. CDR3 sequence (DNA): TGCGCCAGCACACCCCTAGCGGATAGCTCCTACGAGCAGTACTTC.

The chain joins TRBV28 to TRBJ2-1; 12 positions agree with TRBD2. CDR1 and CDR2 (germline): MDHEN, SYDVKM. The junction had 7 bases not matched to a gene; V was cut back by 6 bases and J by 7 bases. This CDR3 has 15 residues. The CDR3 DNA is TGTGCCAGCAGAAGTCTAGCGGGGGGGCAGAATGAGCAGTTCTTC. Protein product: CASRSLAGGQNEQFF.

This clone was observed a single time. V and J are TRBV7-2 and TRBJ2-6, with D perhaps assigned TRBD1 or TRBD2 (5 bases each). The CDR3 extends over 16 amino acids. Trimming removed 4 bases at V and 2 bases at J, with 12 bases between. CDR1 and CDR2 from the germline V gene are SGHTA and FQGNSA. The CDR3 spells CASSYSMGAGANVLTF. CDR3 DNA: TGTGCCAGCAGCTACTCCATGGGGGCTGGGGCCAACGTCCTGACTTTC. Filled out from reference TRBV7-2 and TRBJ2-6, the complete variable domain reads GAGVSQSPSNKVTEKGKDVELRCDPISGHTALYWYRQSLGQGLEFLIYFQGNSAPDKSGLPSDRFSAERTGGSVSTLTIQRTQQEDSAVYLCASSYSMGAGANVLTFGAGSRLTVL.

The rearrangement uses TRBV18 and TRBJ2-2; the D is unclear. Germline V CDR1 and CDR2: KGHSH, LQKENI. CDR3 length equals 14 residues. The germline V and J ends were trimmed by 3 bases and 3 bases, with 8 bases remaining between them. The CDR3 loop reads CASSPPLDTGELFF. As DNA, the CDR3 is TGTGCCAGCTCACCCCCCCTGGACACCGGGGAGCTGTTTTTT. The variable domain in full, with the rest retrieved from reference TRBV18 and TRBJ2-2, is NAGVMQNPRHLVRRRGQEARLRCSPMKGHSHVYWYRQLPEEGLKFMVYLQKENIIDESGMPKERFSAEFPKEGPSILRIQQVVRGDSAAYFCASSPPLDTGELFFGEGSRLTVL.

The CDR3 bases are TGCGCCAGCAGCTACGGACAGGAAGGGGGCTTGAACACTGAAGCTTTCTTT. This codes for CASSYGQEGGLNTEAFF. This rearrangement joins TRBV5-1 to TRBJ1-1, with TRBD1 matching over 7 bases. Looked up from germline, CDR1 is SGHRS and CDR2 is YFSETQ. This CDR3 spans 17 amino acids. Unmatched junction bases numbered 11, after V lost 3 bases and J lost 0 bases.

The chain recombines TRBV18 with TRBJ1-6; D is possibly TRBD1 (6 bases). The CDR3 spans 16 residues. Germline assignment: CDR1 KGHSH and CDR2 LQKENI. V lost 6 bases and J 0 bases, leaving 12 bases between the germline ends. The CDR3 DNA reads TGTGCCAGCTCCCGGACAGCGCTCTCCTATAATTCACCCCTCCACTTT. This encodes CASSRTALSYNSPLHF.

There are a few counts of this clone. The chain recombines TRBV27 with TRBJ2-2; TRBD1 aligns across 7 bases. The germline V gene has CDR1 MNHEY and CDR2 SMNVEV (reference sequence). Trimming at V came to 5 bases and at J to 0 bases, leaving 6 bases not matched to a gene. The CDR3 sequence is 16 residues long. CDR3 coding DNA: TGTGCCAGCAGTCCAGACAGGGCCACGAACACCGGGGAGCTGTTTTTT. Its protein product is CASSPDRATNTGELFF.

The V call is TRBV20-1, the J call TRBJ1-2; no firm D call. The CDR3 contains 10 residues. The germline CDR1 and CDR2 sequences are DFQATT and SNEGSKA (reference sequence). V lost 7 bases and J 8 bases, leaving 11 bases between the germline ends. CDR3 in amino acids: CSDLAYGYTF. Written as DNA, the CDR3 is TGCAGTGATTTGGCTTACGGCTACACCTTC.

The chain uses TRBV30 and TRBJ1-2, with 7 bases lining up with TRBD1. The CDR3 is 15 amino acids. With 5 bases clipped from V and 0 bases from J, the junction kept 9 bases outside the gene matches. The V gene's germline CDR1 is GTSNPN and CDR2 SVGIG (reference sequence). The CDR3 loop is CAWLRDSFSNYGYTF. In nucleotides, the CDR3 is TGTGCCTGGTTAAGGGACAGCTTTTCTAACTATGGCTACACCTTC.

This clone appeared a few times. The chain joins TRBV30 to TRBJ1-1; D remains unclear. Germline-derived CDR1 and CDR2 are GTSNPN and SVGIG (reference sequence). This CDR3 is 13 amino acids long. With 0 bases removed from V and 4 bases from J, the gap between germline ends came to 9 bases. For the CDR3, the DNA is TGTGCCTGGAGTGTGGCCGCAGCCACTGAAGCTTTCTTT. Translation gives CAWSVAAATEAFF.

V usage is TRBV11-2 and J usage is TRBJ2-5; 7 bases align to TRBD1. Per the germline V gene, CDR1 is SGHAT and CDR2 is FQNNGV. Trimming took 5 bases from V and 2 from J; bases not matched to a gene: 11. This CDR3 comprises 16 residues. CDR3 protein: CASSRADTQGQETQYF. As DNA, the CDR3 is TGTGCCAGCAGCAGGGCCGACACACAGGGGCAAGAGACCCAGTACTTC.

This chain uses TRBV19 with TRBJ2-7; TRBD2 matches at 8 bases. Germline CDR1 and CDR2: LNHDA and SQIVND (reference sequence). CDR3 length: 15 residues. Trimming cost V 4 bases and J 5 bases; bases outside gene matches: 10. CDR3 sequence (DNA): TGTGCCAGTAGTAACCGCGTGAGCGGGAGCCACGAGCAGTACTTC. Translation: CASSNRVSGSHEQYF.

The V gene is TRBV6-1, the J gene TRBJ1-2; D is perhaps TRBD1 (5 bases). V was cut by 0 bases and J by 2 bases, with 10 bases left in between. Per germline, CDR1 MNHNS and CDR2 SASEGT. The CDR3 length is 15 residues. For the CDR3, the DNA is TGTGCCAGCAGTGAAGCCGTGACAGCAAACTATGGCTACACCTTC. It specifies CASSEAVTANYGYTF.